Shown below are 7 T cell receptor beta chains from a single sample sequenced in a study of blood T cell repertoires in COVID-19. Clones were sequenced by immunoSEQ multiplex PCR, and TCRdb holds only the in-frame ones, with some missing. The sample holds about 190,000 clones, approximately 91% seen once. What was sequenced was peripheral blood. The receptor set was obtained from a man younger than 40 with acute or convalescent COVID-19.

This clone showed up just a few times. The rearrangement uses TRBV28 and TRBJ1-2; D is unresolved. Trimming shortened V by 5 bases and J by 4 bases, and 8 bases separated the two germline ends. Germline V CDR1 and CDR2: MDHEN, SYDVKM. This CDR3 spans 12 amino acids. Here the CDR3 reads CASSPPVYGYTF. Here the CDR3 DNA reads TGTGCCAGCAGTCCTCCAGTCTATGGCTACACCTTC.

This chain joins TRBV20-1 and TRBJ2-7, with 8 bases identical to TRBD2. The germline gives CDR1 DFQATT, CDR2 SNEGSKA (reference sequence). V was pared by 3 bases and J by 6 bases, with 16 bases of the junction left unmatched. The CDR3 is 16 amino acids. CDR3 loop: CSASGGAGEVPVEQYF. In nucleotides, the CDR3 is TGCAGTGCTAGTGGGGGAGCGGGAGAAGTCCCGGTCGAGCAGTACTTC.

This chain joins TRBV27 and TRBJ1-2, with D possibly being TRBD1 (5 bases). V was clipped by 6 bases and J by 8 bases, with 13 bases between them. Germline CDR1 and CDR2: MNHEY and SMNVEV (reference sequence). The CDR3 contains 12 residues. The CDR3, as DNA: TGTGCCAGCAGGCGGGGGTGGACCGGCTACACCTTC. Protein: CASRRGWTGYTF.

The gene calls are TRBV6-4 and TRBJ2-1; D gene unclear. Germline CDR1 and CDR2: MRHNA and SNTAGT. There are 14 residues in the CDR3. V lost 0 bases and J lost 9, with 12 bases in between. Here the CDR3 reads CASSDSSRALEQFF. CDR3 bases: TGTGCCAGCAGTGACTCGAGTCGAGCGCTTGAGCAGTTCTTC.

CDR3 sequence reads: CATSRSGNTGELFF. DNA of the CDR3: TGTGCCACCAGTAGGAGCGGGAACACCGGGGAGCTGTTTTTT. The rearrangement links TRBV24-1 to TRBJ2-2, with D tentatively TRBD2 (5 bases). The CDR3 covers 14 residues. V lost 6 bases and J lost 1, with 8 bases in between. Germline V gene lookup returns CDR1 KGHDR and CDR2 SFDVKD.

The CDR3 DNA sequence: TGTGCCAGCAGCCGCGGACAGGCTGGAAACACCATATATTTT. Amino acids: CASSRGQAGNTIYF. This chain uses TRBV3-1 (or the pseudogene TRBV3-2) with TRBJ1-3, with TRBD1 identical over 7 bases. The CDR3 loop spans 14 amino acids. Trimming removed 4 bases from V and 2 bases from J; junction bases left unmatched: 2. The germline V gene encodes CDR1 LGHDT and CDR2 YNNKEL (reference sequence).

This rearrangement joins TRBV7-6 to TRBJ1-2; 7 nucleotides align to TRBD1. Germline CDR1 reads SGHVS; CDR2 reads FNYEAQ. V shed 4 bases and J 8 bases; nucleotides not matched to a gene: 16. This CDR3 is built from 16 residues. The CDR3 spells CASSSENYDRAEGYTF. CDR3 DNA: TGTGCCAGCAGCTCCGAAAATTACGACAGGGCGGAGGGCTACACCTTC.